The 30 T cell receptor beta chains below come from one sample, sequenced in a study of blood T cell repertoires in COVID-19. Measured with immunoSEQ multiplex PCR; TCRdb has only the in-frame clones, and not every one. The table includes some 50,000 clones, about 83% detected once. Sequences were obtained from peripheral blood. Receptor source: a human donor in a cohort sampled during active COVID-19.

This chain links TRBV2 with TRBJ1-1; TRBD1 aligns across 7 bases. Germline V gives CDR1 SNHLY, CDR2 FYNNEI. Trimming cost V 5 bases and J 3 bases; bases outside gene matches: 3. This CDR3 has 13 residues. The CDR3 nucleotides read TGTGCCAGCAGTAACGACAGGGACACTGAAGCTTTCTTT. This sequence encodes CASSNDRDTEAFF.

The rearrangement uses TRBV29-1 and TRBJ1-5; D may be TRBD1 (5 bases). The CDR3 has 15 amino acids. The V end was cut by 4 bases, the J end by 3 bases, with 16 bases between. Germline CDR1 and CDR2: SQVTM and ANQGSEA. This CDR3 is CSVAVDAGPNQPQHF. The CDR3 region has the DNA TGCAGCGTTGCGGTTGATGCGGGACCCAATCAGCCCCAGCATTTT.

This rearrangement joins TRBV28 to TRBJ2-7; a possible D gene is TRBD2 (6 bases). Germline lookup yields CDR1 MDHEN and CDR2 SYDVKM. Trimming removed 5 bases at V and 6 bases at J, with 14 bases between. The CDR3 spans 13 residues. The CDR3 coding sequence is TGTGCCAGCAGTCCATCGGGACTTTCCGAGCAGTACTTC. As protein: CASSPSGLSEQYF. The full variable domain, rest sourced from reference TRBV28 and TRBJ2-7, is DVKVTQSSRYLVKRTGEKVFLECVQDMDHENMFWYRQDPGLGLRLIYFSYDVKMKEKGDIPEGYSVSREKKERFSLILESASTNQTSMYLCASSPSGLSEQYFGPGTRLTVT.

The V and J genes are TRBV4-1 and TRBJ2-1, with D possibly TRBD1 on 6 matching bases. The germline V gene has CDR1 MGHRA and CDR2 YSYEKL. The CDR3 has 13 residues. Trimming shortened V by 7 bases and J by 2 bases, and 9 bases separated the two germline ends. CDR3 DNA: TGCGCCAGCAAGGGGGATACCTACAATGAGCAGTTCTTC. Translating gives CASKGDTYNEQFF.

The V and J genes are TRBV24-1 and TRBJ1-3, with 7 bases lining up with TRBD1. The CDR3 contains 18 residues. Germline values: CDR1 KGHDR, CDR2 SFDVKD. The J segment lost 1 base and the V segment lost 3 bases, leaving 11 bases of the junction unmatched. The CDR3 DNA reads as TGTGCCACCAGTGATAAAACCGACAGGGATCGGTCTGGAAACACCATATATTTT. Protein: CATSDKTDRDRSGNTIYF.

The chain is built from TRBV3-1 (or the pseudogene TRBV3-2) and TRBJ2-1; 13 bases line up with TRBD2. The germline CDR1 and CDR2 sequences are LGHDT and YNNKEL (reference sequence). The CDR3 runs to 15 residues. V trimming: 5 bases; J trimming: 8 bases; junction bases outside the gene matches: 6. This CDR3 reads CASSSGTSGADEQFF. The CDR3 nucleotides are TGTGCCAGCAGCTCCGGGACTAGCGGGGCGGATGAGCAGTTCTTC.

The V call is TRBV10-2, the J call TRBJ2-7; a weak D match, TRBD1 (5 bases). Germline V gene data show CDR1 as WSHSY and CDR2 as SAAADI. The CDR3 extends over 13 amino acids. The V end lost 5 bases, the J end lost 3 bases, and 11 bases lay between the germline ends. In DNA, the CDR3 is TGCGCCAGCAGTCTGGCAGGGAACTACGAGCAGTACTTC. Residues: CASSLAGNYEQYF.

CDR3 bases: TGTGCCAGCAGTTATATGGTCGGGTCCTATGGCTACACCTTC. Protein product: CASSYMVGSYGYTF. V and J are TRBV6-2 or TRBV6-3 and TRBJ1-2; D gene ambiguous. The CDR3 sequence is 14 residues long. Germline CDR1 and CDR2: MNHEY and SVGEGT. Trimming pared 3 bases from V and 4 bases from J, leaving 12 bases between.

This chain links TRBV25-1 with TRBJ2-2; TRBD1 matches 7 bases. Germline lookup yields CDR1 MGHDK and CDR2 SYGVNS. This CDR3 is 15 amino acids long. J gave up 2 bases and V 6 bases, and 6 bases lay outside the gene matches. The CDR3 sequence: CASRETGLNTGELFF. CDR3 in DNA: TGTGCCAGCAGAGAGACAGGGTTAAACACCGGGGAGCTGTTTTTT.

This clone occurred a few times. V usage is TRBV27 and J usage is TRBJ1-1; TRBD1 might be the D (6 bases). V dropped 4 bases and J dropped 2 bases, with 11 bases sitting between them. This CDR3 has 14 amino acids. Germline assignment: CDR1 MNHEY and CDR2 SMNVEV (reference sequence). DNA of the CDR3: TGTGCCAGCAGTTGGAAGGGGGTTAACACTGAAGCTTTCTTT. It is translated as CASSWKGVNTEAFF.

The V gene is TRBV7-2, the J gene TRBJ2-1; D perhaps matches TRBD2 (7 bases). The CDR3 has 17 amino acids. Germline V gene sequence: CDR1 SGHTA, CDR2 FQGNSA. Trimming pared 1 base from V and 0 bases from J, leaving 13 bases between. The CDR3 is CASSLVGGGSSYNEQFF. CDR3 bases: TGTGCCAGCAGCTTAGTGGGGGGCGGGAGCTCCTACAATGAGCAGTTCTTC.

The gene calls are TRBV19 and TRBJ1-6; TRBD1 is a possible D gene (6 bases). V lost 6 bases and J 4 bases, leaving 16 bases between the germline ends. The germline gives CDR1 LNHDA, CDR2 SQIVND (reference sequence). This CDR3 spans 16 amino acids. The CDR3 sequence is CASRIQGIEYNSPLHF. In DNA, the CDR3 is TGTGCCAGTAGGATTCAGGGGATCGAGTATAATTCACCCCTCCACTTT.

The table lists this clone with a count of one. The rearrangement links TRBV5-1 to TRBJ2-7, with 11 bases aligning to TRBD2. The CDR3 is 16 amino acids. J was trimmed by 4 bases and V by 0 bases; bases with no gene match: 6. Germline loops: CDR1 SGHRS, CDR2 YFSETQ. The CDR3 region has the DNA TGCGCCAGCAGCTTGGAAGCTAGCGGGGGGCATTACGAGCAGTACTTC. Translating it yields CASSLEASGGHYEQYF.

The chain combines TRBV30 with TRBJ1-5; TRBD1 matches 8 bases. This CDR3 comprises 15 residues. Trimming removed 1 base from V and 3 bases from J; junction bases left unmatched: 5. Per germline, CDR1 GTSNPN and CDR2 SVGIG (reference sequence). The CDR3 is CAWSGGQGFNQPQHF. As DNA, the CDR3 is TGTGCCTGGAGTGGCGGACAGGGCTTCAATCAGCCCCAGCATTTT.

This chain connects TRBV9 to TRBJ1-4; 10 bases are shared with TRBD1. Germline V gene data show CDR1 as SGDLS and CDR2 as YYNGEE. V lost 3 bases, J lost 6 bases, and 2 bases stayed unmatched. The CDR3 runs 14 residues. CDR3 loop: CASSDDRGHEKLFF. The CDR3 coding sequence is TGTGCCAGCAGCGACGACAGGGGGCATGAAAAACTGTTTTTT.

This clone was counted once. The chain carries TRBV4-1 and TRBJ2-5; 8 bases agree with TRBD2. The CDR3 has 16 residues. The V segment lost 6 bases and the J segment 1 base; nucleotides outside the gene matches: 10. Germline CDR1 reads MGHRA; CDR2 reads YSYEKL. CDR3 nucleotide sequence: TGCGCCAGCAGTTCTGCCTTAGCGGGGACCCAAGAGACCCAGTACTTC. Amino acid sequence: CASSSALAGTQETQYF.

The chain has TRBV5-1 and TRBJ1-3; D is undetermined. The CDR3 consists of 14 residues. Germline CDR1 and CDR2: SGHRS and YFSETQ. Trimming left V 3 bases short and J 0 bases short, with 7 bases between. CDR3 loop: CASSSQNSGNTIYF. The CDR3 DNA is TGCGCCAGCAGCTCCCAGAACTCTGGAAACACCATATATTTT. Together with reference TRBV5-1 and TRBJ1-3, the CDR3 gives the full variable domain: KAGVTQTPRYLIKTRGQQVTLSCSPISGHRSVSWYQQTPGQGLQFLFEYFSETQRNKGNFPGRFSGRQFSNSRSEMNVSTLELGDSALYLCASSSQNSGNTIYFGEGSWLTVV.

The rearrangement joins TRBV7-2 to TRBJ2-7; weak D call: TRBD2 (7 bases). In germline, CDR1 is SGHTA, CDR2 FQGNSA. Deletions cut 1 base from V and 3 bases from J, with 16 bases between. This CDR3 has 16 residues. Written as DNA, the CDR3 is TGTGCCAGCAGCTTAGAGGGGGGGACTACTAACTACGAGCAGTACTTC. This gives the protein CASSLEGGTTNYEQYF.

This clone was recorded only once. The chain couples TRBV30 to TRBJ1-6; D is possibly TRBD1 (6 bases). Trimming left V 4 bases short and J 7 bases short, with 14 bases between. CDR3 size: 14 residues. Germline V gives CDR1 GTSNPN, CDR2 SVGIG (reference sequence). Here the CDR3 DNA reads TGTGCCTGGAAACAGGGAACAAAGAATTCACCCCTCCACTTT. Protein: CAWKQGTKNSPLHF.

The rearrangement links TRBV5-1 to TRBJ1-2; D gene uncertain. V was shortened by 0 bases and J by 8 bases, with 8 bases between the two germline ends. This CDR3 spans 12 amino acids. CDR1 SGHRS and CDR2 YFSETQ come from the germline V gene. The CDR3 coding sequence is TGCGCCAGCAGCTTGGACGGTTACGGCTACACCTTC. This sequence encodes CASSLDGYGYTF.

The CDR3 protein is CATSARVEGPTEAFF. CDR3 DNA sequence: TGTGCCACCAGCGCCCGAGTGGAGGGCCCAACTGAAGCTTTCTTT. The J gene is TRBJ1-1, the V gene TRBV15, with D uncertain. CDR3 length equals 15 residues. Germline CDR1 is LNHNV and CDR2 is YYDKDF (reference sequence). V gave up 5 bases and J gave up 5 bases, with 18 bases separating them.

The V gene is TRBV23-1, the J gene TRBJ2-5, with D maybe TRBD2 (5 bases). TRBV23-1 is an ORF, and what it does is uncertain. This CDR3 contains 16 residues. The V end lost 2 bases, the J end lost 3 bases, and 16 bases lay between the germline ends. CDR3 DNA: TGCGCCAGCAGTCAACGACTCGGGATGACGAAAGAGACCCAGTACTTC. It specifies CASSQRLGMTKETQYF.

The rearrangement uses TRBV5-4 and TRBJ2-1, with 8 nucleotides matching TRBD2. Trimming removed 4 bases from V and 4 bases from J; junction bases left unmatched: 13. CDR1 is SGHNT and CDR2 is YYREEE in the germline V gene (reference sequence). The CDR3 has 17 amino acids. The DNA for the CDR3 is TGTGCCAGCAGCCCACCACCCAGCGGGAGAGTTTACAATGAGCAGTTCTTC. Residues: CASSPPPSGRVYNEQFF.

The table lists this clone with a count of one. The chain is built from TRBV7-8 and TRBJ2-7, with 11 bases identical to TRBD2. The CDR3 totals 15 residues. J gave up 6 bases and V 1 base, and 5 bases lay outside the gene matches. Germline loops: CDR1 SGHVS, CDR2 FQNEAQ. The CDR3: CASSLGLAGGGEQYF. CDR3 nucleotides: TGTGCCAGCAGCTTAGGGCTAGCGGGAGGCGGCGAGCAGTACTTC.

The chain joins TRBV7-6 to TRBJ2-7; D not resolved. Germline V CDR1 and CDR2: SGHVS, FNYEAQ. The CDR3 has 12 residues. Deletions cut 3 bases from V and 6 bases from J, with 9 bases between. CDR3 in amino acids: CASSLSIGEQYF. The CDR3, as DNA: TGTGCCAGCAGCTTGTCCATCGGCGAGCAGTACTTC.

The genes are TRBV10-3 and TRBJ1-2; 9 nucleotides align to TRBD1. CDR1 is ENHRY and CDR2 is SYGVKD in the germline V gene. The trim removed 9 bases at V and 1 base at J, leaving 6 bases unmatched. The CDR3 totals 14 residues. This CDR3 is CAIPDRGGNYGYTF. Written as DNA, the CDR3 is TGTGCCATTCCTGACAGGGGGGGTAACTATGGCTACACCTTC.

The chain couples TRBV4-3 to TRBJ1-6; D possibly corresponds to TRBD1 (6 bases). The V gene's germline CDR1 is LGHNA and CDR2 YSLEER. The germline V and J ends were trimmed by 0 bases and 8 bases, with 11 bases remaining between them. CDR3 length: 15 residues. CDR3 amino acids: CASSQDPGDHSPLHF. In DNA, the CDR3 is TGCGCCAGCAGCCAAGATCCAGGGGACCATTCACCCCTCCACTTT.

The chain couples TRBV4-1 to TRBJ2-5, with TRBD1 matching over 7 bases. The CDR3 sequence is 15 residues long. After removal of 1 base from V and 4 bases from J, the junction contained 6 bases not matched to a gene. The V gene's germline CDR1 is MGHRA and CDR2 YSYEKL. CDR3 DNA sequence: TGCGCCAGCAGCCAAGTAAGGGACAGAACAGAGACCCAGTACTTC. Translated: CASSQVRDRTETQYF.

The DNA for the CDR3 is TGTGCCAGCAGCTTAACCCTGGGACAGACGAGCACAGATACGCAGTATTTT. Amino acids: CASSLTLGQTSTDTQYF. This chain links TRBV11-2 with TRBJ2-3; the match to TRBD1 covers 7 bases. Germline loops: CDR1 SGHAT, CDR2 FQNNGV. CDR3 length: 17 amino acids. V lost 2 bases and J lost 0; bases outside the gene matches: 8. The full variable domain, completed using reference TRBV11-2 and TRBJ2-3, is EAGVAQSPRYKIIEKRQSVAFWCNPISGHATLYWYQQILGQGPKLLIQFQNNGVVDDSQLPKDRFSAERLKGVDSTLKIQPAKLEDSAVYLCASSLTLGQTSTDTQYFGPGTRLTVL.

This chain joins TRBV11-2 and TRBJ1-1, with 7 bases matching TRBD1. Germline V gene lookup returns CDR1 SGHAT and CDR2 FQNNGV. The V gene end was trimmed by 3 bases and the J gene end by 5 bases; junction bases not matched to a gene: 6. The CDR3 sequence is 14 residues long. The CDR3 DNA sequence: TGTGCCAGCAGCTTTGGCAGGGGGACGACTGAAGCTTTCTTT. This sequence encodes CASSFGRGTTEAFF. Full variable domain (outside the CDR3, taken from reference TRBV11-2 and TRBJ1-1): EAGVAQSPRYKIIEKRQSVAFWCNPISGHATLYWYQQILGQGPKLLIQFQNNGVVDDSQLPKDRFSAERLKGVDSTLKIQPAKLEDSAVYLCASSFGRGTTEAFFGQGTRLTVV.